This TCR beta chain is from a study of PD-L1 blockade in urothelial cancer. Study background: Patients with male sex and bladder-origin urothelial cancer accounted for most of the roughly 30 enrolled. Earlier, patients had received 0 to 3 chemotherapy regimens. Typically, measured as a median, blood samples had about 140,000 T cells. Broader study findings: TCR clonality was measured in pretreatment peripheral blood. Clonality below the median predicted better survival.

The time point: pretreatment peripheral blood. Concerning this clone itself: The antigen remains undetermined.

The method was immunoSEQ multiplex PCR; TCRdb's version includes in-frame clones alone and lacks a portion of them. Seen here are over 35,000 clones, about 85% observed once, and the top ten hold about 15%. The CDR3 sequence is 16 residues long. The J segment lost 9 bases and the V segment lost 0 bases, leaving 3 bases of the junction unmatched. CDR1 and CDR2 from the germline V gene are SGHTA and FQGNSA. The chain uses TRBV7-2 and TRBJ2-1, with 15 bases that match TRBD2. Here the sequenced sample was PBMCs, taken around atezolizumab (anti-PD-L1) treatment. The sequence was collected from a man older than 75 with urothelial cancer. The CDR3 protein is CASSLAGLAGGGEQFF. DNA of the CDR3: TGTGCCAGCAGCTTAGCGGGACTAGCGGGAGGCGGTGAGCAGTTCTTC.